This TCR beta chain emerged from a study of cytomegalovirus exposure and HLA in healthy donors. For the study at large: Later analysis reported that the 130 or so validation repertoires shared the platform of the approximately 670 first-cohort repertoires. General observations from the study: According to a subsequent analysis, TCR clusters from the first cohort were inclined to appear together in the roughly 130 validation repertoires. Most TCR sequences proved rare, with some public TCRs found in many donors. Three CMV-associated chains proved CMV antigen-specific in vitro.

This CDR3 contains 13 residues. CDR1 and CDR2 from the germline V gene are SNHLY and FYNNEI. Trimming at V came to 7 bases and at J to 4 bases, leaving 4 bases not matched to a gene. Assay used: immunoSEQ multiplex PCR; TCRdb lists only in-frame clones, some missing. The sample includes about 240,000 clones, approximately 87% of them seen just once. This clone has just one count. Its specificity is unknown. The sequenced sample consisted of PBMCs. The genes are TRBV2 and TRBJ2-3, with 8 bases identical to TRBD2. The source is a man aged 18 to 29 in good health and CMV-seronegative. The CDR3 region has the DNA TGTGCCAGCAACCGGGGGGGAGCAGATACGCAGTATTTT. It yields the protein CASNRGGADTQYF.